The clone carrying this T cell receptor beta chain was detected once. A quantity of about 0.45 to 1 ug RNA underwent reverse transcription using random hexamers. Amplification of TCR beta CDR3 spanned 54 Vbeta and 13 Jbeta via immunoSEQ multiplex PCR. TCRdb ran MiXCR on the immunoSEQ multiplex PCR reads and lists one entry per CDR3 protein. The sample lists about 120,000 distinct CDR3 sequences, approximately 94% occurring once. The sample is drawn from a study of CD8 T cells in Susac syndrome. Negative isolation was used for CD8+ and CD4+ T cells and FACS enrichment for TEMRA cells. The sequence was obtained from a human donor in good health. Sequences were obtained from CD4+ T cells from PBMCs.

CDR3 in amino acids: CASSVGNSGIPDTQYF. In DNA, the CDR3 is TGTGCCAGCAGCGTGGGGAATAGCGGGATCCCCGATACGCAGTATTTT. The chain combines TRBV7-3 with TRBJ2-3, with 8 bases fitting TRBD2. Losses at the gene ends were 5 bases for V and 6 bases for J; bases not matched to a gene: 13. The CDR3 is 16 residues long. The germline V gene has CDR1 SGHTA and CDR2 FQGTGA.